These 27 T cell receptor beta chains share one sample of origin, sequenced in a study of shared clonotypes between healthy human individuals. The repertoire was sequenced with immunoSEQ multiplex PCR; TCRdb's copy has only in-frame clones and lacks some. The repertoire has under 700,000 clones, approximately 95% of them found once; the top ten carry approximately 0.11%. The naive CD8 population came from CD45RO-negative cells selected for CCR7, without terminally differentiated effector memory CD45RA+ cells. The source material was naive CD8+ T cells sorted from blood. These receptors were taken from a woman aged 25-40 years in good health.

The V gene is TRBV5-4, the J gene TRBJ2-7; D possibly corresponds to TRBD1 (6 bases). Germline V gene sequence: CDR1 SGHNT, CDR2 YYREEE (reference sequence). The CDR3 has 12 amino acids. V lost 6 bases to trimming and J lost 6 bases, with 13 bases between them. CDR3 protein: CASTSGTSEQYF. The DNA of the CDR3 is TGTGCCAGCACCTCGGGGACATCCGAGCAGTACTTC.

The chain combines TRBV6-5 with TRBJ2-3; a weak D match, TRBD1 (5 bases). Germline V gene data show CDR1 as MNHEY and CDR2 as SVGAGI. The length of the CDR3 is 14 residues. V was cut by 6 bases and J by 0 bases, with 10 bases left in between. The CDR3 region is CASRDILSTDTQYF. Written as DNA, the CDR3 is TGTGCCAGCAGGGACATCCTAAGCACAGATACGCAGTATTTT.

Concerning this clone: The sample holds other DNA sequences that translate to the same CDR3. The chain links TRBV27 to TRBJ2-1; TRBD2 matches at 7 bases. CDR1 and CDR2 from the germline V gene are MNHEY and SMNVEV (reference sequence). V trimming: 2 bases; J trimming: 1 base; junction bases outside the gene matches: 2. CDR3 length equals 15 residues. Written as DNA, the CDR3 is TGTGCCAGCAGTTTAGGCGGGAGTTCCTACAATGAGCAGTTCTTC. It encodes CASSLGGSSYNEQFF.

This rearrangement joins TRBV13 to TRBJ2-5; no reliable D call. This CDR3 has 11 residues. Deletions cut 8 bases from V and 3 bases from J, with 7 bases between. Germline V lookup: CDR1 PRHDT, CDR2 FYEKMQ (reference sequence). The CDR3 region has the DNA TGTGCCAGCGGCGACGAAGAGACCCAGTACTTC. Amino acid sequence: CASGDEETQYF.

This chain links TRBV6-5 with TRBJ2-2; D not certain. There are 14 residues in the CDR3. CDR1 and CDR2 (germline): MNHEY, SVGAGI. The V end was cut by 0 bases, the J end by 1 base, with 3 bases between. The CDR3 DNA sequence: TGTGCCAGCAGTTACTCAAAGAACACCGGGGAGCTGTTTTTT. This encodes CASSYSKNTGELFF.

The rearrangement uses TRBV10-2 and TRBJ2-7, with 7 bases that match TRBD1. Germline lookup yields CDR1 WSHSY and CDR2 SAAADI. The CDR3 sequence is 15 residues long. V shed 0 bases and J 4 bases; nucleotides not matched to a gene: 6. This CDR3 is CASSESAGGKYEQYF. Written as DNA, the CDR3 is TGCGCCAGCAGTGAGTCGGCAGGGGGTAAATACGAGCAGTACTTC.

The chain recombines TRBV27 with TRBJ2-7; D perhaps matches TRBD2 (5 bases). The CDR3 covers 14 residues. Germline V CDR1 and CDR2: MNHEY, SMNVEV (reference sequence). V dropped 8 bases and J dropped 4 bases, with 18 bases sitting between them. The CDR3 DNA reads TGTGCCAGCTCCTCGAGGACTGACCGATACGAGCAGTACTTC. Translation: CASSSRTDRYEQYF.

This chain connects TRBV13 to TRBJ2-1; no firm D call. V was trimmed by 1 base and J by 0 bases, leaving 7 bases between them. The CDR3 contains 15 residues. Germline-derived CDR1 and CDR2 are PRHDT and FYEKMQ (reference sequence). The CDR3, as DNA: TGTGCCAGCAGCTTAGAAAGCAGCTCCTACAATGAGCAGTTCTTC. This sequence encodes CASSLESSSYNEQFF.

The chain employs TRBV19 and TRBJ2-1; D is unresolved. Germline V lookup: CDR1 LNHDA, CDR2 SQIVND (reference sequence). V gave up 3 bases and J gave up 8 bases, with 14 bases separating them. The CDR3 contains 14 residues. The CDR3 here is CASSMDGLEYEQFF. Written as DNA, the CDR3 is TGTGCCAGTAGTATGGATGGGCTGGAATATGAGCAGTTCTTC.

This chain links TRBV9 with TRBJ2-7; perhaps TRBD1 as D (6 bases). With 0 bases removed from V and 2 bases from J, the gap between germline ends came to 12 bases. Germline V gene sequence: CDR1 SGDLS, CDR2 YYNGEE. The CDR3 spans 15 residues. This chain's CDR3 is CASSVESGAPYEQYF. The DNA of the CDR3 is TGTGCCAGCAGCGTAGAATCAGGGGCCCCCTACGAGCAGTACTTC.

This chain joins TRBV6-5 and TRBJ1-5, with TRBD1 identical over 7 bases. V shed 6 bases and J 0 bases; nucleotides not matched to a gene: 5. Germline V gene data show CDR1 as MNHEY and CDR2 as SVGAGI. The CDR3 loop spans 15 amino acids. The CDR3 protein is CASRTGDYSNQPQHF. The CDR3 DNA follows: TGTGCCAGCAGAACAGGGGATTATAGCAATCAGCCCCAGCATTTT.

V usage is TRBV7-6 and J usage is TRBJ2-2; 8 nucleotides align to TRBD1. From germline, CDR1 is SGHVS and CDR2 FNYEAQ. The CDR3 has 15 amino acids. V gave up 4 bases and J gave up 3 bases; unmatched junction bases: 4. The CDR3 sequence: CASSSDRDHTGELFF. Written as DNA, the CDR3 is TGTGCCAGCAGCTCGGACAGGGATCACACCGGGGAGCTGTTTTTT.

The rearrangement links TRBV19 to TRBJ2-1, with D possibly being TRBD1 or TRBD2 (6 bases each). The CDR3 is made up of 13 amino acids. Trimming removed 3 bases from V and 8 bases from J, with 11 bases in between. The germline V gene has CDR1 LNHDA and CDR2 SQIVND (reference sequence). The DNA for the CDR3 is TGTGCCAGTAGTATGGGGGGCGGGCATGAGCAGTTCTTC. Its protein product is CASSMGGGHEQFF.

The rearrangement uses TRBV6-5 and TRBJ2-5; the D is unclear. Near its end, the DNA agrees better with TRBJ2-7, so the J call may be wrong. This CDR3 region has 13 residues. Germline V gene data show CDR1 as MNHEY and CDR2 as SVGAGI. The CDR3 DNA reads TGTGCCAGCAGTTACTCGAGAGGTTACGAGCAGTACTTC. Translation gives CASSYSRGYEQYF.

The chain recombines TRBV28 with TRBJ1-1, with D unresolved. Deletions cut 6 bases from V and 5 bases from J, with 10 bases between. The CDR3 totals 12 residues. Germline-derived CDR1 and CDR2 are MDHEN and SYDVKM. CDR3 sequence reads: CASRRTDTEAFF. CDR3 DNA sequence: TGTGCCAGCAGGCGGACGGATACTGAAGCTTTCTTT.

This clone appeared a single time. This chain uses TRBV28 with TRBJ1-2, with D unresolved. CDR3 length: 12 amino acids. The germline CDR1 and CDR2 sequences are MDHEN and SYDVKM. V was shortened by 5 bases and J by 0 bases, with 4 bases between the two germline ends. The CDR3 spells CASSLPNYGYTF. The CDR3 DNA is TGTGCCAGCAGTCTTCCTAACTATGGCTACACCTTC.

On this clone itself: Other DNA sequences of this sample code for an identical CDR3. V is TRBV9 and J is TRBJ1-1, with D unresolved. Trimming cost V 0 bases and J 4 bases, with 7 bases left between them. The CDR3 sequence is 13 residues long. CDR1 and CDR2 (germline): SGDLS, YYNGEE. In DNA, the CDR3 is TGTGCCAGCAGCGTAGCTAGCGGCACTGAAGCTTTCTTT. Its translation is CASSVASGTEAFF.

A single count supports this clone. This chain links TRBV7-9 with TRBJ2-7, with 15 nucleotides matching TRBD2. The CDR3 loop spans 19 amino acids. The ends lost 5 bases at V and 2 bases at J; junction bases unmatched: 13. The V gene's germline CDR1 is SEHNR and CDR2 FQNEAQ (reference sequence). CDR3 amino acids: CASSPGLAGGPFSPYEQYF. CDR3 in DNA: TGTGCCAGCAGCCCCGGACTAGCGGGAGGGCCTTTCAGTCCCTACGAGCAGTACTTC.

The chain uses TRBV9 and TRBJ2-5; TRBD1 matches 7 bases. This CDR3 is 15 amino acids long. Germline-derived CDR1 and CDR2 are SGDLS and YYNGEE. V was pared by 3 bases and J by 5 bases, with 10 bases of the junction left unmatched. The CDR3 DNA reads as TGTGCCAGCAGCGCGTATAACAGGGGAGATGAGACCCAGTACTTC. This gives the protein CASSAYNRGDETQYF.

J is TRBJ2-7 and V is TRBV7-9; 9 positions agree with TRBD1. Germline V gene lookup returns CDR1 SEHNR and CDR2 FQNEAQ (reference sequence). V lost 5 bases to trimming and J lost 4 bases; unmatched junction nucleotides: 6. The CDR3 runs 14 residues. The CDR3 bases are TGTGCCAGCAGCCGCACGGGACAGGGATACGAGCAGTACTTC. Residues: CASSRTGQGYEQYF.

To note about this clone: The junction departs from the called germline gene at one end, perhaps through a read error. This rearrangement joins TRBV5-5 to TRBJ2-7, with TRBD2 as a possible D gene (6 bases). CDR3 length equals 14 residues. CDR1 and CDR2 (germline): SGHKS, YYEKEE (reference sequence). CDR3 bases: TGTGCCAGCAGCTTACTAGCTAGCTCCTACGAGCTGTACTTC. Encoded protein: CASSLLASSYELYF.

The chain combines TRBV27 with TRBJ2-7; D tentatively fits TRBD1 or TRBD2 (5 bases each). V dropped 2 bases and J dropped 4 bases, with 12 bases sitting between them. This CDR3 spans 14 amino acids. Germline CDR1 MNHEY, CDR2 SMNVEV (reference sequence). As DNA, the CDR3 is TGTGCCAGCAGTTTAATCGGGACCGTTTACGAGCAGTACTTC. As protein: CASSLIGTVYEQYF.

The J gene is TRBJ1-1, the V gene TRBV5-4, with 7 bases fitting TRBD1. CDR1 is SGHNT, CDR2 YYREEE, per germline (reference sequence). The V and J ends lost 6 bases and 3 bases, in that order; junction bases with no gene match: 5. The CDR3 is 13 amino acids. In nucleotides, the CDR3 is TGTGCCAGCAACGGACAGGCCGACACTGAAGCTTTCTTT. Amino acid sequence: CASNGQADTEAFF.

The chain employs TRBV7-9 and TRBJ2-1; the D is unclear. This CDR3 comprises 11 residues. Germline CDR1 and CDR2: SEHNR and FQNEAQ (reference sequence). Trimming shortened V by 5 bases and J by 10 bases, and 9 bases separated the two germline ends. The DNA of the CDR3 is TGTGCCAGCAGCCCAAGGCCGGAGCAGTTCTTC. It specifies CASSPRPEQFF.

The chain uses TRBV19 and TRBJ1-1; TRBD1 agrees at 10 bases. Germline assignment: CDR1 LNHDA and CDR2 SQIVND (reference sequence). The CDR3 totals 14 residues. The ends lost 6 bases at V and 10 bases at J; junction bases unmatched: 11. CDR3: CASSGTGTGAGAFF. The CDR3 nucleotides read TGTGCCAGTAGCGGAACCGGGACAGGGGCCGGAGCTTTCTTT.

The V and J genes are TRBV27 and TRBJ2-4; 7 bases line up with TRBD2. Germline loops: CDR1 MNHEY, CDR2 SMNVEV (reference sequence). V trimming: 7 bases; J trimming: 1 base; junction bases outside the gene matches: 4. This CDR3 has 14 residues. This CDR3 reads CASTGGRAKNIQYF. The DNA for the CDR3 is TGTGCCAGCACGGGGGGTAGGGCCAAAAACATTCAGTACTTC.

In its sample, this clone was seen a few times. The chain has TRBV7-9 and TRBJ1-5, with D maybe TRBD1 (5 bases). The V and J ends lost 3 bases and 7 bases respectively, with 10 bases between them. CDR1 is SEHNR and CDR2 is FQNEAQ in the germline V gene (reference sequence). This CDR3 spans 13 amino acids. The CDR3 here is CASSLGPGQPQHF. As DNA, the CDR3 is TGTGCCAGCAGCTTGGGGCCCGGGCAGCCCCAGCATTTT.